This TCR beta chain was sequenced for a study of blood T cell repertoires in COVID-19. Study at large: Material from acute and convalescent COVID-19 was sourced from the United States, Italy and Spain. Sources were T cells, B-cell-depleted T cells, or PBMCs; the material itself was cDNA or gDNA.

The CDR3 runs to 16 residues. Trimming at V came to 8 bases and at J to 7 bases, leaving 11 bases not matched to a gene. Germline CDR1 SNHLY, CDR2 FYNNEI. Original processing notes: Amplification with reference gene primers provided the estimates of nucleated cell counts. Sequencing used immunoSEQ multiplex PCR; TCRdb keeps in-frame clones, though not all of them. V and J calls and clone size are as listed in that table; D and trimming were resolved from the DNA. The data contain over 80,000 clones, about 89% of them seen just once; the ten biggest clones take up 10%. The receptor comes from a man aged 50 to 60 with acute or convalescent COVID-19. This chain connects TRBV2 to TRBJ2-7, with 16 bases matching TRBD2. The sequenced sample was peripheral blood. The CDR3 nucleotides are TGTGCCAGCTCACCGGGACTAGCGGGAGGGCCTCAAGAGCAGTACTTC. It codes for CASSPGLAGGPQEQYF.